These 28 T cell receptor beta chains were sequenced from one sample in a study of blood T cell repertoires in COVID-19. Data came from immunoSEQ multiplex PCR; TCRdb stores just in-frame clones and leaves some out. Among 110,000 to 150,000 clones listed, 85% to 90% were seen once. Sequencing was performed on peripheral blood. These receptors were obtained from a man aged 60 to 69 with active or convalescent COVID-19.

V is TRBV21-1 and J is TRBJ1-1; the table's D gene call, TRBD1, was not cross checked with the DNA. TRBV21-1 is labeled a pseudogene. The length of the CDR3 is 15 residues. CDR3 coding DNA: TGTGCCAGCAGCCCCTCTCCCGGGACAGCTACTGAAGCTTTCTTT. Its protein is CASSPSPGTATEAFF.

This clone was seen only once. The chain has TRBV24-1 and TRBJ2-7; D ambiguous. The germline CDR1 and CDR2 sequences are KGHDR and SFDVKD. This CDR3 spans 14 amino acids. Trimming stripped 3 bases from V and 2 bases from J, with 10 bases between. CDR3 nucleotide sequence: TGTGCCACCAGTGATACAAGAACCACCTACGAGCAGTACTTC. It is translated as CATSDTRTTYEQYF.

V usage is TRBV3-1 (or the pseudogene TRBV3-2) and J usage is TRBJ1-2; 9 nucleotides match TRBD1. The germline V gene has CDR1 LGHDT and CDR2 YNNKEL (reference sequence). V trimming: 6 bases; J trimming: 8 bases; junction bases outside the gene matches: 4. The CDR3 consists of 12 residues. This chain's CDR3 is CASRGQGGGYTF. The CDR3 DNA reads TGTGCCAGCAGGGGACAGGGCGGAGGCTACACCTTC.

The chain combines TRBV7-2 with TRBJ1-5, with a weak D call TRBD1 (5 bases). The CDR3 extends over 14 amino acids. The V gene's germline CDR1 is SGHTA and CDR2 FQGNSA. V was pared by 1 base and J by 4 bases, with 8 bases between. The CDR3 bases are TGTGCCAGCAGCTTAGGACAGCTAAATCAGCCCCAGCATTTT. It yields the protein CASSLGQLNQPQHF.

The rearrangement links TRBV28 to TRBJ2-5; 7 nucleotides line up with TRBD2. Looked up from germline, CDR1 is MDHEN and CDR2 is SYDVKM. This CDR3 has 14 residues. V gave up 8 bases and J gave up 5 bases; unmatched junction bases: 11. CDR3 protein: CASLRGGSGETQYF. The CDR3 DNA is TGTGCCAGCTTACGGGGCGGGAGCGGTGAGACCCAGTACTTC. The whole variable domain, remainder taken from reference TRBV28 and TRBJ2-5, is DVKVTQSSRYLVKRTGEKVFLECVQDMDHENMFWYRQDPGLGLRLIYFSYDVKMKEKGDIPEGYSVSREKKERFSLILESASTNQTSMYLCASLRGGSGETQYFGPGTRLLVL.

The chain joins TRBV7-3 to TRBJ2-1, with TRBD1 identical over 9 bases. Losses at the gene ends were 5 bases for V and 5 bases for J; bases not matched to a gene: 4. The CDR3 has 14 amino acids. Germline CDR1 is SGHTA and CDR2 is FQGTGA. The CDR3 spells CASSPWTGDNEQFF. DNA for the CDR3: TGTGCCAGCAGCCCGTGGACAGGGGACAATGAGCAGTTCTTC.

This clone was seen just once. This same CDR3 is encoded by further DNA sequences in the sample. This CDR3 reads CASSSRPGGQETQYF. CDR3 bases: TGTGCCAGCAGTTCCCGACCCGGGGGGCAAGAGACCCAGTACTTC. The J gene is TRBJ2-5, the V gene TRBV6-2 or TRBV6-3; 7 bases line up with TRBD2. The CDR3 consists of 15 residues. Germline-derived CDR1 and CDR2 are MNHEY and SVGEGT. Trimming cost V 4 bases and J 2 bases; bases outside gene matches: 7.

Only a few counts were recorded for this clone. The V gene is TRBV28, the J gene TRBJ2-5, with 9 bases fitting TRBD1. CDR3 length: 14 amino acids. CDR1 and CDR2 (germline): MDHEN, SYDVKM. The V segment lost 4 bases and the J segment 9 bases; nucleotides outside the gene matches: 9. In nucleotides, the CDR3 is TGTGCCAGCAGTTCCCCCGGGACAGGGTGGGCCCAGTACTTC. It is translated as CASSSPGTGWAQYF.

The chain couples TRBV3-1 (or the pseudogene TRBV3-2) to TRBJ2-1, with no clear D. Germline V gene data show CDR1 as LGHDT and CDR2 as YNNKEL (reference sequence). V dropped 3 bases and J dropped 9 bases, with 9 bases sitting between them. The CDR3 totals 12 residues. The CDR3 nucleotides are TGTGCCAGCAGCCAGTTAGTTGGTGAGCAGTTCTTC. Protein: CASSQLVGEQFF.

The chain has TRBV19 and TRBJ2-1; 7 bases agree with TRBD2. The trim removed 5 bases at V and 4 bases at J, leaving 8 bases unmatched. Germline-derived CDR1 and CDR2 are LNHDA and SQIVND (reference sequence). This CDR3 is built from 15 residues. The CDR3 loop reads CASSSLAGLYNEQFF. In DNA form, the CDR3 reads TGTGCCAGTAGTTCGTTAGCGGGCCTTTACAATGAGCAGTTCTTC.

This sequence joins TRBV12-3 or TRBV12-4 and TRBJ2-1, with TRBD1 matching 8 bases. V was clipped by 7 bases and J by 6 bases; unmatched bases: 5. The CDR3 sequence is 13 residues long. CDR3: CASTQGVVNEQFF. CDR3 nucleotide sequence: TGTGCCAGCACACAGGGGGTGGTCAATGAGCAGTTCTTC.

This clone showed up just once. J is TRBJ1-2 and V is TRBV3-1 (or the pseudogene TRBV3-2); D perhaps matches TRBD1 (5 bases). V lost 0 bases and J lost 2, with 10 bases in between. Germline CDR1 is LGHDT and CDR2 is YNNKEL (reference sequence). The CDR3 is made up of 15 amino acids. CDR3 protein: CASSQDRALNYGYTF. CDR3 coding DNA: TGTGCCAGCAGCCAAGACAGGGCCCTGAACTATGGCTACACCTTC.

The chain combines TRBV5-1 with TRBJ1-1, with unresolved D. The V end lost 3 bases, the J end lost 5 bases, and 14 bases lay between the germline ends. From germline, CDR1 is SGHRS and CDR2 YFSETQ. The CDR3 has 14 residues. Written as DNA, the CDR3 is TGCGCCAGCAGCTCGGGATTCTTGGGGACTGAAGCTTTCTTT. This gives the protein CASSSGFLGTEAFF.

This chain uses TRBV12-3 or TRBV12-4 with TRBJ2-1; D might be TRBD1 (5 bases). Trimming pared 5 bases from V and 4 bases from J, leaving 9 bases between. The CDR3 has 13 residues. The CDR3 DNA is TGTGCCAGCAGTCGAGACAGATACAATGAGCAGTTCTTC. As protein: CASSRDRYNEQFF.

CDR3 sequence: CASSLEGGLVNTIYF. The CDR3 bases are TGTGCCAGCAGCTTGGAAGGGGGCCTTGTAAACACCATATATTTT. The J gene is TRBJ1-3, the V gene TRBV5-4; 7 bases line up with TRBD1. The CDR3 loop spans 15 amino acids. J was trimmed by 6 bases and V by 0 bases; bases with no gene match: 6. Germline CDR1 is SGHNT and CDR2 is YYREEE (reference sequence).

This chain joins TRBV28 and TRBJ1-2; maybe TRBD1 (6 bases). The CDR3 contains 14 residues. The germline CDR1 and CDR2 sequences are MDHEN and SYDVKM. Trimming stripped 1 base from V and 6 bases from J, with 12 bases between. CDR3 protein: CASSLLAHRDGYTF. DNA for the CDR3: TGTGCCAGCAGTTTATTGGCCCACAGGGATGGCTACACCTTC.

The rearrangement joins TRBV6-5 to TRBJ1-4, with a tentative D call TRBD1 (5 bases). This CDR3 region has 14 residues. V was cut by 8 bases and J by 3 bases, with 13 bases left in between. Germline loops: CDR1 MNHEY, CDR2 SVGAGI. CDR3 sequence reads: CASAPAGPNEKLFF. Here the CDR3 DNA reads TGTGCCAGCGCCCCGGCAGGGCCTAATGAAAAACTGTTTTTT.

The J gene is TRBJ2-7, the V gene TRBV10-3, with a tentative D call TRBD1 (5 bases). This CDR3 is 15 amino acids long. Between the trimmed V and J ends, which lost 0 bases and 2 bases, there was a span of 11 bases. Germline CDR1 and CDR2: ENHRY and SYGVKD. This CDR3 reads CAISESVAGPYEQYF. In DNA, the CDR3 is TGTGCCATCAGTGAGTCCGTGGCAGGGCCCTACGAGCAGTACTTC.

The chain recombines TRBV2 with TRBJ2-7; D is uncertain. Germline CDR1 and CDR2: SNHLY and FYNNEI. This CDR3 contains 11 residues. The V gene lost 4 bases and the J gene lost 2 bases, with 3 bases spanning the gap. The CDR3 region has the DNA TGTGCCAGCAGTGGCGCCTACGAGCAGTACTTC. It is translated as CASSGAYEQYF.

This chain joins TRBV11-2 and TRBJ2-6, with D possibly TRBD2 on 6 matching bases. Trimming took 4 bases from V and 1 from J, leaving 8 bases between them. The CDR3 spans 15 residues. The germline gives CDR1 SGHAT, CDR2 FQNNGV. Here the CDR3 reads CASSWGVSGANVLTF. DNA of the CDR3: TGTGCCAGCAGCTGGGGGGTGTCTGGGGCCAACGTCCTGACTTTC.

For this clone: A junction boundary mismatches the germline segment, possibly from a read error. This chain joins TRBV5-1 and TRBJ1-1; a possible D gene is TRBD1 (5 bases). The CDR3 sequence is 14 residues long. CDR1 is SGHRS, CDR2 YFSETQ, per germline. The CDR3 is CASSLEDTRSPGIF. CDR3 nucleotides: TGCGCCAGCAGCTTGGAGGACACGAGGTCCCCGGGTATCTTT. The variable domain in full, completed from reference TRBV5-1 and TRBJ1-1, reads KAGVTQTPRYLIKTRGQQVTLSCSPISGHRSVSWYQQTPGQGLQFLFEYFSETQRNKGNFPGRFSGRQFSNSRSEMNVSTLELGDSALYLCASSLEDTRSPGIFGQGTRLTVV.

The rearrangement links TRBV19 to TRBJ1-2; D call uncertain. V lost 7 bases and J 4 bases, leaving 10 bases between the germline ends. The germline V gene encodes CDR1 LNHDA and CDR2 SQIVND (reference sequence). This CDR3 is built from 12 residues. CDR3 DNA sequence: TGTGCCAGTAAGGCGGATTTCTATGGCTACACCTTC. Translated: CASKADFYGYTF.

The chain links TRBV6-5 to TRBJ2-1; 8 bases are a match to TRBD2. This CDR3 region has 14 residues. The V and J ends lost 7 bases and 5 bases, in that order; junction bases with no gene match: 7. CDR1 and CDR2 (germline): MNHEY, SVGAGI. As DNA, the CDR3 is TGTGCCAGCAACAGCGGGGGCCGAAACAATGAGCAGTTCTTC. This gives the protein CASNSGGRNNEQFF.

On this clone: Sequence at one end of the junction differs from germline and may be a read error. The chain recombines TRBV18 with TRBJ1-5; D remains ambiguous. This CDR3 is 15 amino acids long. Germline CDR1 is KGHSH and CDR2 is LQKENI. The CDR3 spells CASLPMRGGNQPQHF. The CDR3 coding sequence is TGTGCCAGCTTACCAATGCGGGGAGGGAATCAGCCCCAGCATTTT.

The rearrangement links TRBV7-6 to TRBJ1-3; perhaps TRBD1 as D (5 bases). Looked up from germline, CDR1 is SGHVS and CDR2 is FNYEAQ. The CDR3 loop spans 15 amino acids. Trimming removed 5 bases at V and 2 bases at J, with 13 bases between. CDR3 DNA sequence: TGTGCCAGCAGCGGCGGGACCTTGACTGGAAACACCATATATTTT. Protein product: CASSGGTLTGNTIYF.

The chain links TRBV7-2 to TRBJ2-3; TRBD2 matches at 7 bases. The CDR3 length is 15 residues. Germline CDR1 and CDR2: SGHTA and FQGNSA. J gave up 5 bases and V 1 base, and 6 bases lay outside the gene matches. The CDR3 here is CASSLGGTKKDTQYF. CDR3 coding DNA: TGTGCCAGCAGCTTAGGTGGGACTAAGAAAGATACGCAGTATTTT.

The rearrangement joins TRBV27 to TRBJ2-1; a weak D match, TRBD1 (5 bases). Trimming cost V 3 bases and J 8 bases, with 8 bases left between them. CDR3 length equals 12 residues. The germline V gene has CDR1 MNHEY and CDR2 SMNVEV (reference sequence). In DNA, the CDR3 is TGTGCCAGCAGTTTTAGGGGCGATGAGCAGTTCTTC. Residues: CASSFRGDEQFF.

The gene calls are TRBV6-5 and TRBJ1-5; D is possibly TRBD1 (5 bases). V shed 8 bases and J shed 4 bases, with 15 bases lying between them. The germline CDR1 and CDR2 sequences are MNHEY and SVGAGI. The CDR3 runs 14 residues. This CDR3 reads CASAAGGSNQPQHF. CDR3 DNA sequence: TGTGCCAGCGCAGCGGGGGGGTCGAATCAGCCCCAGCATTTT.